This record concerns one T cell receptor beta chain sequence. Patients were ruled out by autoimmune disease history or systemic immunosuppression. After removal of 7 bases from V and 0 bases from J, the junction contained 9 bases not matched to a gene. Germline V CDR1 and CDR2: SGHDN, FVKESK. This CDR3 has 15 amino acids. The data stem from a study of OX40 agonist ivuxolimab in advanced cancers. Assay: immunoSEQ multiplex PCR; the TCRdb copy retains only in-frame clones and omits some. The sample contains tens of thousands of clones, roughly 84% of which appear only once. This sequence joins TRBV14 and TRBJ2-7, with 7 bases fitting TRBD2. The sequence derives from an adult with an advanced solid tumor such as melanoma, head and neck, liver or kidney cancer. The sequenced sample was CD4+ or CD8+ T cells sorted from blood, obtained in a trial of the OX40 agonist ivuxolimab. CDR3 loop: CASTVSGTSSYEQYF. Here the CDR3 DNA reads TGTGCCAGCACCGTGAGCGGGACGAGCTCCTACGAGCAGTACTTC.